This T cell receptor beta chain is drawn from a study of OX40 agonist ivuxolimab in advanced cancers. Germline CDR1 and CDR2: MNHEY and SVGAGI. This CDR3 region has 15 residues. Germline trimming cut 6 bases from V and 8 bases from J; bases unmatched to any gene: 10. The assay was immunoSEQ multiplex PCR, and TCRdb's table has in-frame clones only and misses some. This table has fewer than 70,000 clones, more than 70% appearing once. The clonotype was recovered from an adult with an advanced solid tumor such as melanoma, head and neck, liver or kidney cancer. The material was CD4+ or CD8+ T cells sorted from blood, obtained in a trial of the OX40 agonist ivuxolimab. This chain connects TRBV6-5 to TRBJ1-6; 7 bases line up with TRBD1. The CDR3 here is CASRPTYRGDSPLHF. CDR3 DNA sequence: TGTGCCAGCAGACCGACGTACAGGGGTGATTCACCCCTCCACTTT.